These T cell receptor beta chains were read from a single sample in a study of shared clonotypes between healthy human individuals. Assay used: immunoSEQ multiplex PCR; TCRdb lists only in-frame clones, some missing. The sample holds 2 million to 2.5 million clones, approximately 95% seen once. The sequenced material came from naive CD4+ T cells from PBMCs. Receptor source: a man aged 18 to 29 in good health. Some clones in this sample may be carry-over from other donors' samples. CDR3s include the opening cysteine and the closing phenylalanine or tryptophan. Each record gives: D gene, clone size, J gene, V gene, CDR3 protein, CDR3 DNA. D genes are given only for firm matches. Size values are once, few and many counts, or a class for expanded clones, and some rows have none.

d_gene: NA; abundance: NA; j_gene: TRBJ2-3; v_gene: TRBV28; CDR3aa: CASSLPYTDTQYF; CDR3nt: TGTGCCAGCAGTTTACCATACACAGATACGCAGTATTTT
d_gene: NA; abundance: few; j_gene: TRBJ1-1; v_gene: TRBV9; CDR3aa: CASSATRYTEAFF; CDR3nt: TGTGCCAGCAGCGCGACTCGTTATACTGAAGCTTTCTTT
d_gene: NA; abundance: NA; j_gene: TRBJ2-7; v_gene: TRBV13; CDR3aa: CASSLQGGDNEQYF; CDR3nt: TGTGCCAGCAGCCTACAGGGGGGGGACAACGAGCAGTACTTC
d_gene: TRBD2; abundance: NA; j_gene: TRBJ2-7; v_gene: TRBV4-1; CDR3aa: CASSQEATLAGGLEQYF; CDR3nt: TGCGCCAGCAGCCAAGAAGCGACCCTAGCGGGAGGGCTCGAGCAGTACTTC
d_gene: NA; abundance: NA; j_gene: TRBJ1-2; v_gene: TRBV6-6; CDR3aa: CASSGGQYYGYTF; CDR3nt: TGTGCCAGCAGCGGAGGACAGTACTATGGCTACACCTTC
d_gene: TRBD2; abundance: once; j_gene: TRBJ2-1; v_gene: TRBV27; CDR3aa: CASSRGLGLAGNNEQFF; CDR3nt: TGTGCCAGCAGTCGGGGCTTGGGGCTAGCGGGGAACAATGAGCAGTTCTTC
d_gene: NA; abundance: NA; j_gene: TRBJ1-2; v_gene: TRBV5-1; CDR3aa: CASSLEGGPSGYTF; CDR3nt: TGCGCCAGCAGCTTGGAGGGGGGGCCCAGTGGCTACACCTTC
d_gene: NA; abundance: NA; j_gene: TRBJ1-2; v_gene: TRBV11-2; CDR3aa: CASSSTSTGGYTF; CDR3nt: TGTGCCAGCAGCTCAACCTCGACTGGCGGCTACACCTTC
d_gene: NA; abundance: NA; j_gene: TRBJ1-1; v_gene: TRBV5-1; CDR3aa: CASSLGQQDTEAFF; CDR3nt: TGCGCCAGCAGCTTGGGACAGCAGGACACTGAAGCTTTCTTT
d_gene: NA; abundance: NA; j_gene: TRBJ1-2; v_gene: TRBV29-1; CDR3aa: CSGAELANYGYTF; CDR3nt: TGCAGCGGAGCTGAGTTAGCTAACTATGGCTACACCTTC
d_gene: TRBD2; abundance: NA; j_gene: TRBJ2-5; v_gene: TRBV5-1; CDR3aa: CASSLPGTSGSETQYF; CDR3nt: TGCGCCAGCAGCTTACCCGGGACTAGCGGGAGCGAGACCCAGTACTTC
d_gene: NA; abundance: NA; j_gene: TRBJ2-1; v_gene: TRBV28; CDR3aa: CASSDYNEQFF; CDR3nt: TGTGCCAGCAGCGACTACAATGAGCAGTTCTTC
d_gene: NA; abundance: NA; j_gene: TRBJ1-2; v_gene: TRBV7-9; CDR3aa: CASSLSTRQDYGYTF; CDR3nt: TGTGCCAGCAGCTTAAGTACCCGTCAAGACTATGGCTACACCTTC
d_gene: NA; abundance: NA; j_gene: TRBJ2-7; v_gene: TRBV9; CDR3aa: CASSVRTELYYEQYF; CDR3nt: TGTGCCAGCAGCGTAAGGACAGAACTCTACTACGAGCAGTACTTC
d_gene: TRBD2; abundance: NA; j_gene: TRBJ2-1; v_gene: TRBV7-2; CDR3aa: CASSLAPTSGRYNEQFF; CDR3nt: TGTGCCAGCAGCTTAGCGCCGACTAGCGGGAGATACAATGAGCAGTTCTTC
d_gene: NA; abundance: NA; j_gene: TRBJ2-2; v_gene: TRBV19; CDR3aa: CASSPHGQPKNTGELFF; CDR3nt: TGTGCCAGTAGTCCCCACGGACAGCCAAAGAACACCGGGGAGCTGTTTTTT
d_gene: NA; abundance: NA; j_gene: TRBJ2-3; v_gene: TRBV25-1; CDR3aa: CASSSNREGWGADTQYF; CDR3nt: TGTGCCAGCAGTTCCAATCGGGAAGGATGGGGGGCAGATACGCAGTATTTT
d_gene: NA; abundance: few; j_gene: TRBJ1-1; v_gene: TRBV18; CDR3aa: CASSLLNGGEAFF; CDR3nt: TGTGCCAGCTCACTTTTAAATGGCGGTGAAGCTTTCTTT
d_gene: NA; abundance: NA; j_gene: TRBJ2-7; v_gene: TRBV28; CDR3aa: CASVPEQLSYEQYF; CDR3nt: TGTGCCAGTGTTCCCGAGCAGCTCTCCTACGAGCAGTACTTC
d_gene: NA; abundance: NA; j_gene: TRBJ2-7; v_gene: TRBV5-1; CDR3aa: CASSHGTAYEQYF; CDR3nt: TGCGCCAGCAGCCACGGGACCGCCTACGAGCAGTACTTC
d_gene: NA; abundance: NA; j_gene: TRBJ1-5; v_gene: TRBV4-1; CDR3aa: CASSQYPGVNQPQHF; CDR3nt: TGCGCCAGCAGCCAATATCCAGGGGTGAATCAGCCCCAGCATTTT
d_gene: TRBD2; abundance: NA; j_gene: TRBJ2-1; v_gene: TRBV2; CDR3aa: CASSELLAGNEQFF; CDR3nt: TGTGCCAGCAGTGAACTACTAGCGGGCAATGAGCAGTTCTTC
d_gene: NA; abundance: NA; j_gene: TRBJ2-3; v_gene: TRBV19; CDR3aa: CASSIDRGWDTQYF; CDR3nt: TGTGCCAGTAGTATTGATAGGGGATGGGATACGCAGTATTTT
d_gene: TRBD1; abundance: once; j_gene: TRBJ1-5; v_gene: TRBV7-2; CDR3aa: CASLRSTGGNQPQHF; CDR3nt: TGTGCCAGCCTACGCTCGACAGGGGGGAATCAGCCCCAGCATTTT
d_gene: NA; abundance: NA; j_gene: TRBJ2-1; v_gene: TRBV20-1; CDR3aa: CSARHYEQFF; CDR3nt: TGCAGTGCTAGGCACTATGAGCAGTTCTTC
d_gene: NA; abundance: NA; j_gene: TRBJ2-7; v_gene: TRBV28; CDR3aa: CASSFSQLLYEQYF; CDR3nt: TGTGCCAGCAGTTTTTCCCAGCTACTATACGAGCAGTACTTC
d_gene: NA; abundance: NA; j_gene: TRBJ1-3; v_gene: TRBV19; CDR3aa: CASSSAPGQRGPGNTIYF; CDR3nt: TGTGCCAGTAGTTCTGCCCCCGGACAGCGGGGCCCTGGAAACACCATATATTTT
d_gene: TRBD2; abundance: NA; j_gene: TRBJ2-2; v_gene: TRBV7-3; CDR3aa: CASSRGVNTGELFF; CDR3nt: TGTGCCAGCAGCCGGGGGGTGAACACCGGGGAGCTGTTTTTT
d_gene: TRBD2; abundance: NA; j_gene: TRBJ2-1; v_gene: TRBV5-1; CDR3aa: CASSLGGARLNEQFF; CDR3nt: TGCGCCAGCAGCCTCGGGGGGGCTAGATTGAATGAGCAGTTCTTC
d_gene: TRBD2; abundance: NA; j_gene: TRBJ2-1; v_gene: TRBV5-4; CDR3aa: CASSHMLTSGRDDEQFF; CDR3nt: TGTGCCAGCAGCCACATGTTGACTAGCGGGAGGGACGATGAGCAGTTCTTC
d_gene: NA; abundance: NA; j_gene: TRBJ2-5; v_gene: TRBV5-5; CDR3aa: CASSSGWDQETQYF; CDR3nt: TGTGCCAGCAGCTCCGGGTGGGACCAAGAGACCCAGTACTTC
d_gene: TRBD1; abundance: once; j_gene: TRBJ1-1; v_gene: TRBV28; CDR3aa: CASSLLDRALNTEAFF; CDR3nt: TGTGCCAGCAGTTTATTAGACAGGGCCCTGAACACTGAAGCTTTCTTT
d_gene: NA; abundance: NA; j_gene: TRBJ2-5; v_gene: TRBV30; CDR3aa: CAWTEVGVALETQYF; CDR3nt: TGTGCCTGGACCGAAGTGGGAGTGGCTCTGGAGACCCAGTACTTC
d_gene: TRBD1; abundance: NA; j_gene: TRBJ2-1; v_gene: TRBV5-1; CDR3aa: CASSMTGTNEQFF; CDR3nt: TGCGCCAGCAGCATGACAGGGACCAATGAGCAGTTCTTC
d_gene: TRBD1; abundance: few; j_gene: TRBJ1-1; v_gene: TRBV7-9; CDR3aa: CASSWDRGVFGTEAFF; CDR3nt: TGTGCCAGCAGTTGGGACAGGGGTGTTTTTGGCACTGAAGCTTTCTTT
d_gene: NA; abundance: NA; j_gene: TRBJ2-7; v_gene: TRBV5-1; CDR3aa: CASGRDIDLEQYF; CDR3nt: TGCGCCAGCGGCCGGGACATAGACCTCGAGCAGTACTTC
d_gene: NA; abundance: NA; j_gene: TRBJ2-1; v_gene: TRBV4-1; CDR3aa: CASRGGGISYNEQFF; CDR3nt: TGCGCCAGCAGAGGGGGGGGGATATCCTACAATGAGCAGTTCTTC
d_gene: NA; abundance: NA; j_gene: TRBJ1-3; v_gene: TRBV6-6; CDR3aa: CASSYGGPISGNTIYF; CDR3nt: TGTGCCAGCAGTTACGGCGGTCCGATCTCTGGAAACACCATATATTTT
d_gene: NA; abundance: NA; j_gene: TRBJ1-3; v_gene: TRBV7-3; CDR3aa: CASSEGGPGLKSGNTIYF; CDR3nt: TGTGCCAGCAGCGAGGGGGGTCCAGGCCTGAAATCTGGAAACACCATATATTTT
d_gene: NA; abundance: few; j_gene: TRBJ1-1; v_gene: TRBV2; CDR3aa: CASKTQFNTEAFF; CDR3nt: TGTGCCAGCAAGACCCAGTTCAACACTGAAGCTTTCTTT
d_gene: NA; abundance: NA; j_gene: TRBJ1-1; v_gene: TRBV2; CDR3aa: CASSPTGPPLAFF; CDR3nt: TGTGCCAGCAGTCCAACAGGGCCACCCTTAGCTTTCTTT
d_gene: TRBD1; abundance: NA; j_gene: TRBJ2-3; v_gene: TRBV7-2; CDR3aa: CASSLYQGATDTQYF; CDR3nt: TGTGCCAGCAGCTTATATCAGGGGGCCACAGATACGCAGTATTTT
d_gene: NA; abundance: NA; j_gene: TRBJ2-3; v_gene: TRBV4-2; CDR3aa: CASSQELVATDTQYF; CDR3nt: TGTGCCAGCAGCCAAGAGTTGGTGGCCACAGATACGCAGTATTTT
d_gene: NA; abundance: NA; j_gene: TRBJ2-5; v_gene: TRBV18; CDR3aa: CASSPSGWETQYF; CDR3nt: TGTGCCAGCTCACCTTCGGGGTGGGAGACCCAGTACTTC
d_gene: NA; abundance: NA; j_gene: TRBJ2-7; v_gene: TRBV2; CDR3aa: CASGFLFTYEQYF; CDR3nt: TGTGCCAGCGGGTTTCTATTTACCTACGAGCAGTACTTC
d_gene: TRBD2; abundance: NA; j_gene: TRBJ2-6; v_gene: TRBV9; CDR3aa: CASSVAAGRISGANVLTF; CDR3nt: TGTGCCAGCAGCGTAGCAGCGGGACGCATCTCTGGGGCCAACGTCCTGACTTTC
d_gene: NA; abundance: NA; j_gene: TRBJ1-4; v_gene: TRBV5-4; CDR3aa: CASSSRREGSTNEKLFF; CDR3nt: TGTGCCAGCAGCTCCCGCAGAGAAGGGTCAACTAATGAAAAACTGTTTTTT
d_gene: NA; abundance: NA; j_gene: TRBJ1-4; v_gene: TRBV12-5; CDR3aa: CASGLRREPGPKNAMRNNEKLFF; CDR3nt: TGTGCTAGTGGTTTGAGGAGGGAGCCGGGCCCCAAGAACGCAATGCGGAATAATGAAAAACTGTTTTTT
d_gene: TRBD1; abundance: NA; j_gene: TRBJ1-1; v_gene: TRBV4-1; CDR3aa: CASSSRKQGASDTEAFF; CDR3nt: TGCGCCAGCAGCTCACGGAAGCAGGGGGCCTCTGACACTGAAGCTTTCTTT
d_gene: TRBD1; abundance: NA; j_gene: TRBJ1-2; v_gene: TRBV2; CDR3aa: CATVPGQGNVYGYTF; CDR3nt: TGTGCCACAGTCCCGGGACAGGGTAATGTCTATGGCTACACCTTC
d_gene: NA; abundance: NA; j_gene: TRBJ2-2; v_gene: TRBV10-1; CDR3aa: CASSTRELNTGELFF; CDR3nt: TGCGCCAGCAGTACCCGGGAGCTGAACACCGGGGAGCTGTTTTTT
d_gene: NA; abundance: NA; j_gene: TRBJ2-3; v_gene: TRBV27; CDR3aa: CASSPDRRWADTQYF; CDR3nt: TGTGCCAGCAGTCCGGACCGGAGGTGGGCAGATACGCAGTATTTT
d_gene: TRBD2; abundance: NA; j_gene: TRBJ2-7; v_gene: TRBV6-1; CDR3aa: CASRTGTSGSYEQYF; CDR3nt: TGTGCCAGCAGGACTGGGACTAGCGGTTCCTACGAGCAGTACTTC
d_gene: NA; abundance: NA; j_gene: TRBJ1-1; v_gene: TRBV18; CDR3aa: CASSPGENTEAFF; CDR3nt: TGTGCCAGCTCACCTGGGGAGAACACTGAAGCTTTCTTT